The 21 T cell receptor beta chains reported below all come from one sample, sequenced in a study of metastatic and nonmetastatic thyroid tumors. Patients had received no treatment of any kind before thyroid surgery. MiXCR was used by TCRdb to re-call the PCR reads. Here the sample spans about 53,000 clones, roughly 20% being singletons. The source material was blood. Receptor source: a female donor with papillary thyroid cancer or a benign thyroid nodule (not recorded which). Some clones in this sample may be carry-over from other donors' samples.

As for this clone: One end of the junction varies from germline; a read error may be responsible. The DNA of the CDR3 is TGTGGCAGCAGTTACCCCCAAGAGACCCAATACTTC. Translation: CGSSYPQETQYF. The chain links TRBV6-2 or TRBV6-3 to TRBJ2-5; D is unclear. The CDR3 spans 12 residues. Germline-derived CDR1 and CDR2 are MNHEY and SVGEGT.

The chain joins TRBV11-2 to TRBJ2-7; maybe TRBD1 (6 bases). There are 15 residues in the CDR3. Per germline, CDR1 SGHAT and CDR2 FQNNGV. Here the CDR3 reads CHSSPQGVSSYEQYF. CDR3 nucleotides: TGTCACAGCAGCCCACAGGGAGTTAGCTCCTACGAGCAGTACTTC.

This chain links TRBV5-1 with TRBJ2-7, with D perhaps matching TRBD2 (7 bases). The length of the CDR3 is 14 residues. Deletions cut 4 bases from V and 7 bases from J, with 18 bases between. The V gene's germline CDR1 is SGHRS and CDR2 YFSETQ. The CDR3 loop is CASSPGGGRGEQYF. CDR3 nucleotides: TGCGCCAGCAGCCCCGGGGGCGGGAGAGGTGAGCAGTACTTC. The whole variable domain, remainder taken from reference TRBV5-1 and TRBJ2-7, is KAGVTQTPRYLIKTRGQQVTLSCSPISGHRSVSWYQQTPGQGLQFLFEYFSETQRNKGNFPGRFSGRQFSNSRSEMNVSTLELGDSALYLCASSPGGGRGEQYFGPGTRLTVT.

In regard to this clone: The identical CDR3 is also encoded by other nucleotide sequences in the sample. V is TRBV29-1 and J is TRBJ1-1; 7 nucleotides match TRBD1. CDR3 length: 14 amino acids. J was trimmed by 6 bases and V by 0 bases; bases with no gene match: 7. CDR1 SQVTM and CDR2 ANQGSEA come from the germline V gene. The DNA of the CDR3 is TGCAGCGTTGAAGATTTTCGGGACAGCGCTGAAGCTTTCTTT. Translation: CSVEDFRDSAEAFF.

As regards this clone: A much larger clone lies one base from this, so it may be a read error. This chain joins TRBV7-9 and TRBJ1-1, with D maybe TRBD1 (5 bases). The CDR3 is 12 residues long. CDR1 SEHNR and CDR2 FQNEAQ come from the germline V gene (reference sequence). The CDR3 sequence is CASSSQGGEDFF. The CDR3 nucleotides are TGTGCCAGCAGCTCTCAGGGCGGTGAAGATTTCTTT.

This clone was observed a few times. A read error is possible here, since a much larger clone lies one base away. This CDR3 fails to terminate in the conserved phenylalanine or tryptophan, so it likely reflects a read error. This chain joins TRBV7-9 and TRBJ2-7, with D unresolved. V shed 5 bases and J shed 3 bases, with 8 bases lying between them. This CDR3 region has 12 residues. Germline loops: CDR1 SEHNR, CDR2 FQNEAQ (reference sequence). CDR3 sequence (DNA): TGTGCCAGCAGCCGTCTGGGCTACGAGCAGTACTCC. Translation gives CASSRLGYEQYS.

Note on this clone: This may be a read error, as it is one base from a much larger clone. The chain has TRBV28 and TRBJ1-2; no firm D call. V lost 7 bases and J lost 7, with 10 bases in between. The CDR3 has 11 residues. CDR1 and CDR2 (germline): MDHEN, SYDVKM. The CDR3 protein is CASIKALGYTF. The CDR3 DNA reads as TGTGCCAGCATCAAGGCCCTTGGCTACACCTTC.

This clone was counted at least ten times. This chain connects TRBV27 to TRBJ2-3; tentative D call: TRBD2 (6 bases). The germline CDR1 and CDR2 sequences are MNHEY and SMNVEV (reference sequence). This CDR3 region has 17 residues. Trimming took 4 bases from V and 0 from J, leaving 17 bases between them. The CDR3 region is CASSSGEGLPSTDTQYF. The DNA for the CDR3 is TGTGCCAGCAGTTCAGGAGAGGGACTTCCAAGCACAGATACGCAGTATTTT.

Concerning this clone: One end of the junction varies from germline; a read error may be responsible. The chain joins TRBV28 to TRBJ1-5, with a possible D match to TRBD1 (5 bases). From germline, CDR1 is MDHEN and CDR2 SYDVKM. CDR3 length equals 15 residues. The DNA for the CDR3 is TGTGACAGCAGTGACTGGGAGGGGTCGGTTCAGCCCCAGCATTTT. As protein: CDSSDWEGSVQPQHF.

Many counts were recorded for this clone. The V gene is TRBV14, the J gene TRBJ2-1; D is ambiguous. CDR1 SGHDN and CDR2 FVKESK come from the germline V gene. The length of the CDR3 is 11 residues. The ends were cut back, 8 bases at V and 7 bases at J, with 9 bases in the middle. The CDR3 loop reads CASGSQNEQFF. The DNA of the CDR3 is TGTGCCAGCGGCTCTCAGAATGAGCAGTTCTTC.

This chain joins TRBV10-2 and TRBJ2-7; tentative D call: TRBD1 (6 bases). Germline CDR1 and CDR2: WSHSY and SAAADI. Trimming removed 6 bases at V and 6 bases at J, with 18 bases between. The CDR3 runs 14 residues. CDR3 coding DNA: TGCGCCAGCAGACCCGCCCAGGGGAGCGTCGAGCAGTACTTC. As protein: CASRPAQGSVEQYF.

Ten or more counts support this clone. This chain uses TRBV5-1 with TRBJ2-5; maybe TRBD2 (5 bases). CDR3 length: 15 residues. Germline V lookup: CDR1 SGHRS, CDR2 YFSETQ. Trimming took 1 base from V and 4 from J, leaving 14 bases between them. In nucleotides, the CDR3 is TGCGCCAGCAGCTTGAGATCGGGATCCGGAGAGACCCAGTACTTC. Translating it yields CASSLRSGSGETQYF.

This clone has a count of ten or more. The genes are TRBV7-9 and TRBJ1-2, with D unclear. Trimming pared 1 base from V and 3 bases from J, leaving 3 bases between. Germline V gene data show CDR1 as SEHNR and CDR2 as FQNEAQ (reference sequence). The CDR3 runs to 12 residues. CDR3 region: CASSLVDYGYTF. In DNA, the CDR3 is TGTGCCAGCAGCTTAGTAGACTATGGCTACACCTTC.

This clone has ten or more counts. V gene TRBV28 combines with J gene TRBJ2-2, with 11 positions matching TRBD2. J was trimmed by 1 base and V by 6 bases; bases with no gene match: 4. Germline V gene sequence: CDR1 MDHEN, CDR2 SYDVKM. This CDR3 is built from 16 residues. CDR3 coding DNA: TGTGCCAGCAGCTATGGGACTAGCGGGAACACCGGGGAGCTGTTTTTT. Protein: CASSYGTSGNTGELFF.

In its sample, this clone was seen many times. This sequence joins TRBV20-1 and TRBJ2-3; D not resolved. V lost 7 bases to trimming and J lost 4 bases, with 15 bases between them. CDR3 length equals 13 residues. Germline assignment: CDR1 DFQATT and CDR2 SNEGSKA (reference sequence). CDR3 loop: CSGARRGADTQYF. The CDR3 bases are TGCAGTGGTGCTAGAAGAGGTGCAGATACGCAGTATTTT.

In its sample, this clone was seen many times. The chain combines TRBV7-2 with TRBJ2-7, with TRBD1 identical over 10 bases. CDR1 and CDR2 (germline): SGHTA, FQGNSA. The CDR3 is 14 residues long. The V and J ends lost 5 bases and 8 bases, in that order; junction bases with no gene match: 9. The CDR3, as DNA: TGTGCCAGCAGCCCCCAAAGTGACAGGGGGCAGCAGTACTTC. Translated, it gives CASSPQSDRGQQYF.

This clone was observed many times. Mismatch with germline at one junction end may stem from a read error. This chain joins TRBV19 and TRBJ2-3, with 7 positions matching TRBD1. This CDR3 spans 11 amino acids. Per the germline V gene, CDR1 is LNHDA and CDR2 is SQIVND (reference sequence). CDR3: CASSQGDTRYF. CDR3 coding DNA: TGTGCCAGTAGTCAGGGGGATACGCGGTATTTT.

This clone has ten or more counts. The V gene is TRBV12-3 or TRBV12-4, the J gene TRBJ1-6, with D perhaps matching TRBD1 (6 bases). The CDR3 sequence is 16 residues long. Trimming shortened V by 6 bases and J by 0 bases, and 12 bases separated the two germline ends. CDR3 in amino acids: CASRKQGSSYNSPLHF. CDR3 in DNA: TGTGCCAGCAGGAAACAGGGTAGCTCCTATAATTCACCCCTCCACTTT.

This clone showed up many times. This chain links TRBV20-1 with TRBJ2-3; the D gene could be TRBD1 or TRBD2 (5 bases each). The CDR3 consists of 17 residues. CDR1 and CDR2 from the germline V gene are DFQATT and SNEGSKA (reference sequence). Trimming removed 0 bases from V and 3 bases from J, with 19 bases in between. The CDR3 nucleotides are TGCAGTGCTAGAGATCGGGCCCCGGGGCGACAAACAGATACGCAGTATTTT. It codes for CSARDRAPGRQTDTQYF.

This clone turned up a few times. Compared with germline, one end of the junction differs, possibly owing to a read error. The rearrangement uses TRBV6-2 or TRBV6-3 and TRBJ2-3; the match to TRBD1 covers 10 bases. The CDR3 is made up of 16 amino acids. Germline values: CDR1 MNHEY, CDR2 SVGEGT. Here the CDR3 DNA reads TGTTCCAGCAGCCCGACCCGGGACAGGGGTCAAGATACACAGTATTTT. Protein product: CSSSPTRDRGQDTQYF.

This clone was counted at least ten times. J is TRBJ2-5 and V is TRBV3-1; 7 bases line up with TRBD1. V lost 2 bases to trimming and J lost 4 bases; unmatched junction nucleotides: 7. CDR1 is LGHDT and CDR2 is YNNKEL in the germline V gene (reference sequence). This CDR3 is built from 15 residues. The CDR3 region is CASSQRSPGGETQYF. The CDR3 region has the DNA TGTGCCAGCAGCCAAAGAAGCCCAGGGGGAGAGACCCAGTACTTC.